The sequence of this T cell receptor (beta chain) was determined in a study of T cell changes during pregnancy in multiple sclerosis. Germline assignment: CDR1 MNHEY and CDR2 SMNVEV (reference sequence). V lost 5 bases and J lost 0; bases outside the gene matches: 6. This CDR3 has 15 residues. Produced via immunoSEQ multiplex PCR; TCRdb's table is partial and in-frame only. The sample includes under 35,000 clones, approximately 88% of them seen just once. V usage is TRBV27 and J usage is TRBJ1-1, with TRBD1 identical over 7 bases. The receptor was isolated from a female donor with multiple sclerosis, enrolled in a pregnancy study. This sample comprised CD8+ T cells from peripheral blood mononuclear cells, obtained before pregnancy. The CDR3 DNA follows: TGTGCCAGCAGTCGACCCGGGACAGTGAACACTGAAGCTTTCTTT. Residues: CASSRPGTVNTEAFF.